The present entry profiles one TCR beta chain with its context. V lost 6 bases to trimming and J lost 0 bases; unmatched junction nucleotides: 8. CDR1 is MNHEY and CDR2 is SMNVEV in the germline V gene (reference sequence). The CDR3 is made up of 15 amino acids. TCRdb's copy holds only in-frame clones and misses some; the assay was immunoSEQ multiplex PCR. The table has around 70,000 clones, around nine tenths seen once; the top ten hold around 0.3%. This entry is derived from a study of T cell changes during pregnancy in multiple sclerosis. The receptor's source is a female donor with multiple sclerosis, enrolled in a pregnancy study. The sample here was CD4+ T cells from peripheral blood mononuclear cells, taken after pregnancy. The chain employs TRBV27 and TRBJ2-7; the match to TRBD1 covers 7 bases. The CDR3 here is CASSIMTGNSYEQYF. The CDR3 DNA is TGTGCCAGCAGCATCATGACAGGGAACTCCTACGAGCAGTACTTC.